This TCR beta chain emerged from a study of T-cell memory formation after mild COVID-19. As for the study in general: The TCR clusters were mostly specific to one donor. Study results and limitations: From day 15 to 85, contracting clones were balanced between CD4 and CD8, whereas later expanders leaned toward CD4+.

This clonotype appeared a few times. As yet, its antigen is unknown. A much larger clonotype is one base distant, so this may be a read error. 5'RACE, which relied on constant-segment primers, yielded TCR alpha and TCR beta cDNA libraries carrying sample barcodes and UMIs. One entry per CDR3 protein results from TCRdb running MiXCR on the 5' RACE reads. Of some 30,000 distinct CDR3 sequences in the sample, approximately 7.4% were seen once. Germline loops: CDR1 LNHNV, CDR2 YYDKDF (reference sequence). Trimming removed 5 bases at V and 0 bases at J, with 11 bases between. The CDR3 length is 15 residues.

The sequence came from an adult woman who had mild COVID-19 (a few samples of this study predate the infection). Cell type and time point are not known. Input material: PBMCs or a T cell subset sorted from them (not recorded which). The chain has TRBV15 and TRBJ2-1; D gene unclear. The CDR3 is CATSSRSGSYNEQFF. CDR3 DNA: TGTGCCACCAGCTCACGATCGGGCTCCTACAATGAGCAGTTCTTC.